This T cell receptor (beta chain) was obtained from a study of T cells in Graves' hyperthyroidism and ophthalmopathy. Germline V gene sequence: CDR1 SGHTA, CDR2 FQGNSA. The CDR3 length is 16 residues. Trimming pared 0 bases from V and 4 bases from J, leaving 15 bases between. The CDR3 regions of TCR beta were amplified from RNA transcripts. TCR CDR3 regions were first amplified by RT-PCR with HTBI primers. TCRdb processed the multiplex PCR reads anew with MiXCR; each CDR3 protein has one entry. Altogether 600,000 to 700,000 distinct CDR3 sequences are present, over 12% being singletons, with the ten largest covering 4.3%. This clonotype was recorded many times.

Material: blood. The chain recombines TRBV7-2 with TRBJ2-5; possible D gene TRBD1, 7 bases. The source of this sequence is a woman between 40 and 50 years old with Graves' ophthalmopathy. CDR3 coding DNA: TGTGCCAGCAGCTTAGCGGTTAGACAGGGAGGAGAGACCCAGTACTTC. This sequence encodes CASSLAVRQGGETQYF.